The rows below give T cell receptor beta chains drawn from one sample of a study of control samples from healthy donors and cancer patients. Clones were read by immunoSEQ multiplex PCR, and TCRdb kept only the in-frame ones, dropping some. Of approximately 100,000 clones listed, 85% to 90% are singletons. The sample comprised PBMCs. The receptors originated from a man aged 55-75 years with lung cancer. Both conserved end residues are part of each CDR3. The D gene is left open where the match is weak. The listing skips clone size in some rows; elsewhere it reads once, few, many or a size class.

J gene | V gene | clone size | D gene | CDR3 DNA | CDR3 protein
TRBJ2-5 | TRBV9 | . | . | TGTGCCAGCAGCGTAAGTGCAGGGAGCAGAGAGACCCAGTACTTC | CASSVSAGSRETQYF
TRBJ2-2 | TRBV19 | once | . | TGTGCCAGTAGTGCCTGGTTGGACACCGGGGAGCTGTTTTTT | CASSAWLDTGELFF
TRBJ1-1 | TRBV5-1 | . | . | TGCGCCAGCAGCTTGGGAGGGGGAGCCACTGAAGCTTTCTTT | CASSLGGGATEAFF
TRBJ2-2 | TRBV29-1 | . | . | TGCAGTGTCCCCAGGGGACGTTTAAGTTTGGGCACCGGGGAGCTGTTTTTT | CSVPRGRLSLGTGELFF
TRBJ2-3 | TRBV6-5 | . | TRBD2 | TGTGCCAGTTCTAGCGGGGGGGCTACAGATACGCAGTATTTT | CASSSGGATDTQYF
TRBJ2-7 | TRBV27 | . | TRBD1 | TGTGCCAGCAGTCGGGGACAGGGGGGCGAGCAGTACTTC | CASSRGQGGEQYF
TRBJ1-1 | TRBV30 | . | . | TGTGCCTGGAGCTCTGACAGAGCGAACACTGAAGCTTTCTTT | CAWSSDRANTEAFF
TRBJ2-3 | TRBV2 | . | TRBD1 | TGTGCCAGCAGCCGGGACAGCAGCACAGATACGCAGTATTTT | CASSRDSSTDTQYF
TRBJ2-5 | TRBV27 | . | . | TGTGCCAGCAGTTTACGGTCAGGGAGGCAAGAGACCCAGTACTTC | CASSLRSGRQETQYF
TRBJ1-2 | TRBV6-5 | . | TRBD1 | TGTGCCAGCAGTTCCCCGGGACAGACTTTCTATGGCTACACCTTC | CASSSPGQTFYGYTF
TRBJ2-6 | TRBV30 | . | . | TGTGCCTGGAGTTCTGGGGCCAACGTCCTGACTTTC | CAWSSGANVLTF
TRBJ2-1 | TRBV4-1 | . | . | TGCGCCAGCAGCCGACTAGACACGTCCTACAATGAGCAGTTCTTC | CASSRLDTSYNEQFF
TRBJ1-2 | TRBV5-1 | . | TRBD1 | TGCGCCAGCAGCGGGGGACAGGGAATTGACTATGGCTACACCTTC | CASSGGQGIDYGYTF
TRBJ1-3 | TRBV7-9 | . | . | TGTGCCAGCAGCTTCACCGGGATCTCAGGGGCTGGAAACACCATATATTTT | CASSFTGISGAGNTIYF
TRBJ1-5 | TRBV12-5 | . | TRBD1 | TGTGCTAGTGGTTTGACGGCTCAGGGACAGGGATATAATCAGCCCCAGCATTTT | CASGLTAQGQGYNQPQHF
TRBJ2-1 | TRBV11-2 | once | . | TGTGCCAGCAGCCCAATAGTAGGCAATGAGCAGTTCTTC | CASSPIVGNEQFF
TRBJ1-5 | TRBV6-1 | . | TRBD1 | TGTGCCAGCAGTGAAGGGGACAGCCCCAATCAGCCCCAGCATTTT | CASSEGDSPNQPQHF
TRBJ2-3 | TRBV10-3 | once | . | TGTGCCATCAGTGAGTCGAGTGCACCAGATACGCAGTATTTT | CAISESSAPDTQYF
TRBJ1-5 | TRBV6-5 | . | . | TGTGCCAGCAGGACAAATCAGCCCCAGCATTTT | CASRTNQPQHF
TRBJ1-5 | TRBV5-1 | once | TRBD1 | TGCGCCAGCAGCTTGTCAGGGGGTCCCAATCAGCCCCAGCATTTT | CASSLSGGPNQPQHF
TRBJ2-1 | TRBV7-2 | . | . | TGTGCCAGCAGCTTAGGAAACCCCTACAATGAGCAGTTCTTC | CASSLGNPYNEQFF
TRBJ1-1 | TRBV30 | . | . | TGTGCCTGGATCAGAGGGGTGTCGGTGAGGACTGAAGCTTTCTTT | CAWIRGVSVRTEAFF
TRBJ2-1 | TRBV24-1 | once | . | TGTGCCACCAGTGATTTGGGGCCTACGGGGGCTTCTTACAATGAGCAGTTCTTC | CATSDLGPTGASYNEQFF
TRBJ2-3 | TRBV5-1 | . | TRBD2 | TGCGCCAGCAGCCCATATAGCGGGGGGGACACAGATACGCAGTATTTT | CASSPYSGGDTDTQYF
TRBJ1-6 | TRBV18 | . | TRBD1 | TGTGCCAGCTCGTCTCAGGGGGCCTCCTATAATTCACCCCTCCACTTT | CASSSQGASYNSPLHF
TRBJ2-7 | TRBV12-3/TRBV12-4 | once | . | TGTGCCACCTCACTTGACGGGAGCTACGAGCAGTACTTC | CATSLDGSYEQYF
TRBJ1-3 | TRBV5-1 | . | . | TGCGCCAGCACATTGACAGGCCTCTCTGGAAACACCATATATTTT | CASTLTGLSGNTIYF
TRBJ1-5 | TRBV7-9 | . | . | TGTGCCAGCAGCCTTAATAGAACGCCCCAGCATTTT | CASSLNRTPQHF
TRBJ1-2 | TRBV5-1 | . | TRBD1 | TGCGCCAGCAGCTTGTCAACAGGGGGCTATGGCTATGGCTACACCTTC | CASSLSTGGYGYGYTF
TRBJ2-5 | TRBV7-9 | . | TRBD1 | TGTGCCAGCAGGGGGGACAGCAGTCAAGAGACCCAGTACTTC | CASRGDSSQETQYF
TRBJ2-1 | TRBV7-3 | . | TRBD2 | TGTGCCAGCAGCCTCTACACTAGCGGGCCTTATGAGCAGTTCTTC | CASSLYTSGPYEQFF
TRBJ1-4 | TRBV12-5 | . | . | TGTGCTAGTGGTTTGGTTAGAGACGGAATTATTTATAGGGAAAAACTGTTTTTT | CASGLVRDGIIYREKLFF
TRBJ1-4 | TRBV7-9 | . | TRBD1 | TGTGCCAGCAGCTTGGGCGAGACAGGGAGGTTGTTTTTT | CASSLGETGRLFF
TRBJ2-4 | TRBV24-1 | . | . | TGTGCCACCAGTGATTCGAAGGGACCACTCGTGACATCGAGTAAAAACATTCAGTACTTC | CATSDSKGPLVTSSKNIQYF
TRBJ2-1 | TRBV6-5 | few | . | TGTGCCAGCAGAGAGAGGTCCTCCTACAATGAGCAGTTCTTC | CASRERSSYNEQFF
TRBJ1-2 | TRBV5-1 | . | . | TGCGCCAGCATCGGTACAGGGTCCTATGGCTACACCTTC | CASIGTGSYGYTF
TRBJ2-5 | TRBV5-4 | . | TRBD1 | TGTGCCAGCAGCTCAACAGGGGCAGGGGAGACCCAGTACTTC | CASSSTGAGETQYF
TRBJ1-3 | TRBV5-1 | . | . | TGCGCCAGCAGCTTGGTGACAGCCTCTGGAAACACCATATATTTT | CASSLVTASGNTIYF
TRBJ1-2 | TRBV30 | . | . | TGTGCCAGGGGACCTACCGATGGCTACACCTTC | CARGPTDGYTF
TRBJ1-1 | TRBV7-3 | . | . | TGTGCCAGCAGCTTAAGTGGCAGGCGGAACACTGAAGCTTTCTTT | CASSLSGRRNTEAFF
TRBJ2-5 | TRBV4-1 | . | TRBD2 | TGCGCCAGCAGCCAAGATGAGCGGGGCCGCCAAGAGACCCAGTACTTC | CASSQDERGRQETQYF